This is a list of T cell receptor beta chains from one sample in a study of identical twins. TCRdb used MiXCR to reprocess the 5' RACE reads, holding one entry per CDR3 protein. The sample includes 700,000 to 950,000 distinct CDR3 sequences, 9% to 15% of them seen just once. These data also featured in a second study, about yellow fever vaccine responses in identical twins.

Material for sequencing was PBMCs. All receptors derive from a woman aged 18-29 years in good health. CDR3s include the opening cysteine and the closing phenylalanine or tryptophan. D genes are given only for firm matches. Clone sizes are given selectively: once, few, many, or a class where the clone is expanded.

-	TRBV28	TRBD1	TRBJ2-1	TGTGCCAGCAGAAGTCGGGTGTCAAGGACAGGGGTCAATGAGCAGTTCTTC	CASRSRVSRTGVNEQFF
many	TRBV7-9	TRBD2	TRBJ2-1	TGTGCCAGCAGCTTACTAGCGGTCTCCTACAATGAGCAGTTCTTC	CASSLLAVSYNEQFF
few	TRBV3-1	-	TRBJ1-5	TGTGCCAGCAGCCAAGGGAGCAATCTTAATCAGCCCCAGCATTTT	CASSQGSNLNQPQHF
few	TRBV3-1	-	TRBJ2-1	TGTGCCAGCAGCCCGCCGGAGGTGAACTACAATGAGCAGTTCTTC	CASSPPEVNYNEQFF
-	TRBV6-1	-	TRBJ1-2	TGTGCCAGCAGTCCCGTGCGTCCTTACTATGGCTACACCTTC	CASSPVRPYYGYTF
-	TRBV6-1	-	TRBJ2-7	TGTGCCAGCAGTGAGGTCGTCTACGAGCAGTACTTC	CASSEVVYEQYF
few	TRBV29-1	-	TRBJ1-1	TGCAGCGTTGAGCCCGGGGTGACTGAAGCTTTCTTT	CSVEPGVTEAFF
few	TRBV7-9	TRBD1	TRBJ2-7	TGTGCCAGCAGCGCCGGGACAGGGTTTTTGGGGCAGTACTTC	CASSAGTGFLGQYF
-	TRBV28	-	TRBJ2-7	TGTGCCAGCAGTTTCACACTGGGCCGTATTGACGAGCAGTACTTC	CASSFTLGRIDEQYF
-	TRBV7-9	TRBD2	TRBJ2-7	TGTGCCAGCAGCGGGACTACCTACGAGCAGTACTTC	CASSGTTYEQYF
few	TRBV10-2	-	TRBJ1-1	TGCGCCAGCAGTGACCGACAAATGAAGAACACTGAAGCTTTCTTT	CASSDRQMKNTEAFF
few	TRBV7-8	-	TRBJ2-2	TGTGCCAGCAGCTTATGGCCGCCGGGGCGACTCACCGGGGAGCTGTTTTTT	CASSLWPPGRLTGELFF
few	TRBV12-3/TRBV12-4	-	TRBJ1-1	TGTGCCAGCAGCCCAGGGGAGACTGAAGCTTTCTTT	CASSPGETEAFF
-	TRBV15	-	TRBJ2-4	TGTGCCACCCTACTCGAGGCCAAAAACATTCAGTACTTC	CATLLEAKNIQYF
-	TRBV5-4	TRBD2	TRBJ2-5	TGTGCCAGCAGATCCAGCGGGGGGGCCCTGGAGACCCAGTACTTC	CASRSSGGALETQYF
few	TRBV11-2	TRBD2	TRBJ2-5	TGTGCCAGCAGCGCTTTAGCGGGGTGGAAGACCCAGTACTTC	CASSALAGWKTQYF
few	TRBV2	-	TRBJ2-2	TGTGCCAGCAGTGAATTCCGGGGGTACACCGGGGAGCTGTTTTTT	CASSEFRGYTGELFF
many	TRBV10-3	-	TRBJ2-1	TGTGCCATCGGCGACGGGAAATACAATGAGCAGTTCTTC	CAIGDGKYNEQFF
many	TRBV10-3	-	TRBJ2-5	TGTGCCATCAGGCTTAGCCACCAAGAGACCCAGTACTTC	CAIRLSHQETQYF
many	TRBV10-1	-	TRBJ2-3	TGCGCCAGCAGCCCCGATTGGGGGGGCGCAGATACGCAGTATTTT	CASSPDWGGADTQYF
many	TRBV20-1	TRBD1	TRBJ2-3	TGCAGTGCTAGGGACAGGGCATATACAGATACGCAGTATTTT	CSARDRAYTDTQYF
few	TRBV10-3	-	TRBJ2-7	TGTGCCATCACCCCCACCCGGGGGACGGACTCCTACGAGCAGTACTTC	CAITPTRGTDSYEQYF
-	TRBV5-1	TRBD2	TRBJ2-1	TGCGCCAGCTACCTAGCGGGGGGGCGGTACAATGAGCAGTTCTTC	CASYLAGGRYNEQFF
-	TRBV14	-	TRBJ1-2	TGTGCCAGCAGCCAAGATCCGGCGGGACACTATGGCTACACCTTC	CASSQDPAGHYGYTF
-	TRBV12-5	-	TRBJ2-1	TGTGCTAGTGGCGCCGGGCCAGGGCTAAATGAGCAGTTCTTC	CASGAGPGLNEQFF
-	TRBV10-2	-	TRBJ1-3	TGCGCCAGCTTGTCCGCTGGAAACACCATATATTTT	CASLSAGNTIYF
-	TRBV12-3/TRBV12-4	-	TRBJ2-3	TGTGCCAGCAGTCCTTCCGGACAGTCCACAGATACGCAGTATTTT	CASSPSGQSTDTQYF
-	TRBV7-2	-	TRBJ2-2	TGTGCCAGCAGCTTAGTGGGGACCACCGCGAACACCGGGGAGCTGTTTTTT	CASSLVGTTANTGELFF
-	TRBV15	-	TRBJ1-1	TGTGCCACCAGTGGAGACATTGAAGCTTTCTTT	CATSGDIEAFF
-	TRBV12-3/TRBV12-4	-	TRBJ1-2	TGTGCCAGCACCCCGACGAGAGGCTATGGCTACACCTTC	CASTPTRGYGYTF
many	TRBV29-1	-	TRBJ1-3	TGCAGCGCCCAAGGCCAGAGCTCTGGAAACACCATATATTTT	CSAQGQSSGNTIYF
many	TRBV12-3/TRBV12-4	TRBD1	TRBJ1-4	TGTGCCAGCAGTTTAGGACAGGGCGAAGAAAAACTGTTTTTT	CASSLGQGEEKLFF
few	TRBV6-5	-	TRBJ1-6	TGTGCCAGCAGTTACGTTGGGCCTAATTCACCCCTCCACTTT	CASSYVGPNSPLHF
-	TRBV4-1	-	TRBJ2-3	TGCGCCAGCAGCCAAATTGGTTATACGCAGTATTTT	CASSQIGYTQYF
few	TRBV15	TRBD1	TRBJ2-2	TGTGCCACCAGACCCGGACAGGGGGAGGGCACCGGGGAGCTGTTTTTT	CATRPGQGEGTGELFF
few	TRBV3-1	TRBD2	TRBJ2-7	TGTGCCAGCAGCCAAGGGATGGGCGGGAGCCGCGAGCAGTACTTC	CASSQGMGGSREQYF
-	TRBV29-1	-	TRBJ2-7	TGCAGCGTTGAGGGGGCGGAGGGTTACTACTACGAGCAGTACTTC	CSVEGAEGYYYEQYF
many	TRBV10-3	-	TRBJ2-6	TGTGCCATCAGCACCCAGCCCTCTGGGGCCAACGTCCTGACTTTC	CAISTQPSGANVLTF
few	TRBV2	TRBD2	TRBJ2-7	TGTGCCAGCAGTGCTAGACTAGCGGGGGCCACCTACGAGCAGTACTTC	CASSARLAGATYEQYF
-	TRBV15	TRBD2	TRBJ2-3	TGTGCCACCAGCAGAGAGTTGGGCGGGGGGGCCCCAGATACGCAGTATTTT	CATSRELGGGAPDTQYF
once	TRBV7-6	TRBD1	TRBJ2-3	TGTGCCAGCAGCTTATCGGCAGGGGGTTCGCAGTATTTT	CASSLSAGGSQYF